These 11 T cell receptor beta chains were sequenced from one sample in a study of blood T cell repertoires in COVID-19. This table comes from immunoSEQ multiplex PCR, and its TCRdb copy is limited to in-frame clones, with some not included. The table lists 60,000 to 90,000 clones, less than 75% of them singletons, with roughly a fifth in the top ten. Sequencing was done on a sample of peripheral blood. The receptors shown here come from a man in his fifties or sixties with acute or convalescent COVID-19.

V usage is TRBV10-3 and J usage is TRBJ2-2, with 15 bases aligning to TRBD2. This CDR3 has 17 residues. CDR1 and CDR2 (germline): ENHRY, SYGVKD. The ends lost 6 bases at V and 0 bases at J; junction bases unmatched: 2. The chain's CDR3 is CAIRGLAGGANTGELFF. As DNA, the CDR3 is TGTGCCATCAGGGGACTAGCGGGAGGCGCGAACACCGGGGAGCTGTTTTTT.

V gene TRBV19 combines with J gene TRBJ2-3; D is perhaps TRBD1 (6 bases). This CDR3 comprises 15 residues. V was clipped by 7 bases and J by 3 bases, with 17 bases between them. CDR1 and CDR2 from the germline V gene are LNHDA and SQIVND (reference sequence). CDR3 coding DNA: TGTGCCAGTACCGCAGGGGTACAGATGACAGATACGCAGTATTTT. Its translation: CASTAGVQMTDTQYF. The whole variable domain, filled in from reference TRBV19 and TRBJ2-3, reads DGGITQSPKYLFRKEGQNVTLSCEQNLNHDAMYWYRQDPGQGLRLIYYSQIVNDFQKGDIAEGYSVSREKKESFPLTVTSAQKNPTAFYLCASTAGVQMTDTQYFGPGTRLTVL.

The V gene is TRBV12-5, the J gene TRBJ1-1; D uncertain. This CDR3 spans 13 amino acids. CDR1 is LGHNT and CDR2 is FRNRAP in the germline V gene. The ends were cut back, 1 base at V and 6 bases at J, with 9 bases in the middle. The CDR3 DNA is TGTGCTAGTGGTTTGGCGGGGTTCGCTGAAGCTTTCTTT. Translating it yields CASGLAGFAEAFF.

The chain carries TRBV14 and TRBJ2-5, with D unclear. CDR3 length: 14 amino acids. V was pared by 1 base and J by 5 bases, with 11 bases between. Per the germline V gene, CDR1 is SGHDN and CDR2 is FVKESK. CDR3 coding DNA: TGTGCCAGCAGCCAAGTGTGGGCCAGCGAGACCCAGTACTTC. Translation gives CASSQVWASETQYF.

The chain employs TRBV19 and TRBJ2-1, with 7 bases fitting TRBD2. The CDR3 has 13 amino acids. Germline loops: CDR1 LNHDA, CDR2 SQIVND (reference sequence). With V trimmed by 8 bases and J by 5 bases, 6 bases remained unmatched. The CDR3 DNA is TGTGCCAGTTTAACTAGCGCAAACAATGAGCAGTTCTTC. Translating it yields CASLTSANNEQFF.

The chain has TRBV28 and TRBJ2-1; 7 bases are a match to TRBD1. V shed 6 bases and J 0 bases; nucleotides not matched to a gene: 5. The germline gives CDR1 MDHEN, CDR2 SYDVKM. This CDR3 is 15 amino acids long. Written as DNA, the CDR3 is TGTGCCAGCAGCCTCCGGGACAGCTCCTACAATGAGCAGTTCTTC. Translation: CASSLRDSSYNEQFF.

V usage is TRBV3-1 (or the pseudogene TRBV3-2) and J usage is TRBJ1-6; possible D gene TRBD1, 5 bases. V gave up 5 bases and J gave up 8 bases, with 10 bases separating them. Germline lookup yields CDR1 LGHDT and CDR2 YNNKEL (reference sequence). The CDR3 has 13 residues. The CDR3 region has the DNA TGTGCCAGCAGCACCCAGACAGATTCACCCCTCCACTTT. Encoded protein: CASSTQTDSPLHF.

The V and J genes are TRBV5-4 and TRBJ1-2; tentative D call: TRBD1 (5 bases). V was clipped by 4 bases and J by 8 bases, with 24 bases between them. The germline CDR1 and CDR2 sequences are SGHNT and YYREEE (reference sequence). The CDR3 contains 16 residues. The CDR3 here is CASSENTDSFKGGYTF. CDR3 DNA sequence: TGTGCCAGCAGCGAGAATACCGACAGTTTTAAGGGAGGCTACACCTTC.

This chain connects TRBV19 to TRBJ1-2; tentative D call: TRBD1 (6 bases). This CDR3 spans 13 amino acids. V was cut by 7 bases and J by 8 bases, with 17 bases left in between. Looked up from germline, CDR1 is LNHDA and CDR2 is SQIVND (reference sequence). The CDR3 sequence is CASTVQGQEGYTF. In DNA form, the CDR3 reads TGTGCCAGTACTGTACAGGGACAAGAGGGCTACACCTTC.

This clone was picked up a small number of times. The CDR3 is CASSSARNTIYF. In DNA, the CDR3 is TGTGCCAGCAGCTCGGCTAGGAACACCATATATTTT. The genes are TRBV7-8 and TRBJ1-3; D ambiguous. CDR1 is SGHVS, CDR2 FQNEAQ, per germline. Deletions cut 4 bases from V and 7 bases from J, with 8 bases between. This CDR3 is 12 amino acids long.

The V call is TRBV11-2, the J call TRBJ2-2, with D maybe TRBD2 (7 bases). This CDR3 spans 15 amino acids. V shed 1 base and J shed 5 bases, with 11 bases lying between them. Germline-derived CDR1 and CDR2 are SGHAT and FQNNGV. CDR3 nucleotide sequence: TGTGCCAGCAGCTTAGGGGGGGGCTGGACCGGGGAGCTGTTTTTT. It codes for CASSLGGGWTGELFF.